The sequence of this T cell receptor (beta chain) was determined in a study of blood T cell repertoires in COVID-19. Looked up from germline, CDR1 is SNHLY and CDR2 is FYNNEI. J lost 6 bases, V lost 2 bases, and 3 bases had no gene match. This CDR3 comprises 15 residues. Cohort placement rested on clinical history that participants reported themselves. For recovered donors of Cohort 3, there were two negative PCRs, clearance, or symptom resolution. This clone was recorded a few times. The authors' processing: Amplification of reference gene primers provided the estimated nucleated cell counts. The table came from immunoSEQ multiplex PCR; TCRdb's copy has only in-frame clones and leaves some out. The V and J calls and clone size come from that table; D and trimming were worked out from the DNA. The table has around 330,000 clones, roughly nine tenths seen once.

The V gene is TRBV2, the J gene TRBJ1-4; 10 bases fit TRBD1. The sequence was obtained from a man in his sixties who had recovered from COVID-19. Sample: PBMCs or T cells enriched from blood (not recorded which). CDR3 in amino acids: CASSETGTGDEKLFF. The DNA for the CDR3 is TGTGCCAGCAGTGAAACCGGGACAGGGGATGAAAAACTGTTTTTT.